One sample yielded the 8 T cell receptor beta chains listed below, sequenced in a study of identical twins. From the 5' RACE reads, TCRdb called clonotypes with MiXCR, one entry per CDR3 protein. The sample records 500,000 to 650,000 distinct CDR3 sequences, 7.1% being singletons. Another study also made use of these data, one on yellow fever vaccine responses in identical twins.

What was sequenced was PBMCs. These receptors originate from a woman under 30 in good health.

There are a few counts of this clonotype. The gene calls are TRBV5-1 and TRBJ2-4; TRBD1 agrees at 7 bases. V lost 0 bases to trimming and J lost 0 bases; unmatched junction nucleotides: 9. CDR3 size: 18 residues. Germline-derived CDR1 and CDR2 are SGHRS and YFSETQ. The CDR3 DNA is TGCGCCAGCAGCTTGGTTCGGACAGGAGATTTAGCCAAAAACATTCAGTACTTC. This sequence encodes CASSLVRTGDLAKNIQYF.

This clonotype has just a few counts. One end of the junction is discordant with germline, which a read error may explain. The chain employs TRBV3-1 and TRBJ1-1, with 8 positions matching TRBD1. Germline CDR1 is LGHDT and CDR2 is YNNKEL (reference sequence). There are 12 residues in the CDR3. CDR3 sequence: CASSQGQGEAFF. The DNA of the CDR3 is TGTGCCAGCAGTCAAGGACAGGGTGAAGCTTTCTTT.

This clonotype was observed a few times. V gene TRBV9 combines with J gene TRBJ2-7, with 10 bases that match TRBD2. Unmatched junction bases numbered 7, after V lost 0 bases and J lost 7 bases. The CDR3 covers 15 residues. The germline gives CDR1 SGDLS, CDR2 YYNGEE. CDR3 sequence: CASSVDPSGSWEQYF. CDR3 bases: TGTGCCAGCAGCGTAGATCCTAGCGGGAGTTGGGAGCAGTACTTC.

This clonotype was recorded a few times. The V gene is TRBV6-5, the J gene TRBJ2-3; D tentatively reads TRBD1 or TRBD2 (5 bases each). CDR1 and CDR2 (germline): MNHEY, SVGAGI. CDR3 size: 16 residues. V was cut by 1 base and J by 3 bases, with 14 bases left in between. In nucleotides, the CDR3 is TGTGCCAGCAGTTACTTGGGGGAAGGGAAAACAGATACGCAGTATTTT. Amino acid sequence: CASSYLGEGKTDTQYF.

This clonotype was counted between two and nine times. The chain employs TRBV7-9 and TRBJ1-1; 10 positions agree with TRBD1. Trimming removed 2 bases from V and 10 bases from J; junction bases left unmatched: 16. CDR1 and CDR2 from the germline V gene are SEHNR and FQNEAQ (reference sequence). This CDR3 comprises 17 residues. CDR3 sequence: CASSLRAPGTGDLSAFF. CDR3 in DNA: TGTGCCAGCAGCTTAAGGGCCCCCGGGACAGGGGATCTCTCAGCTTTCTTT.

There are many counts of this clonotype. The rearrangement joins TRBV20-1 to TRBJ2-4; possibly TRBD1 for D (5 bases). CDR3 length equals 16 residues. The germline CDR1 and CDR2 sequences are DFQATT and SNEGSKA (reference sequence). V gave up 0 bases and J gave up 0 bases, with 12 bases separating them. The CDR3 here is CSARDSLDIAKNIQYF. The CDR3, as DNA: TGCAGTGCTAGAGATTCTCTGGACATAGCCAAAAACATTCAGTACTTC.

There are many counts of this clonotype. This chain joins TRBV6-5 and TRBJ2-1, with TRBD1 matching 12 bases. In germline, CDR1 is MNHEY, CDR2 SVGAGI. V was pared by 2 bases and J by 14 bases, with 4 bases of the junction left unmatched. The CDR3 has 13 residues. The CDR3 region has the DNA TGTGCCAGCAGTTACGGGACAGGGGGCATTGAGTTCTTC. Its protein is CASSYGTGGIEFF.

This clonotype was recorded many times. The V gene is TRBV6-5, the J gene TRBJ2-1; 7 bases fit TRBD1. This CDR3 has 15 amino acids. CDR1 and CDR2 from the germline V gene are MNHEY and SVGAGI. V dropped 0 bases and J dropped 7; count of bases not matched to a gene: 6. The chain's CDR3 is CASSYSFQGDNEQFF. The CDR3, as DNA: TGTGCCAGCAGTTACTCATTCCAGGGGGATAATGAGCAGTTCTTC.